These 4 T cell receptor beta chains originate from one sample sequenced in a study of regulatory T cells in long-lasting Graves disease. Described time point: persistent/refractory GD, antithyroid drugs over 5 years with positive TRAb. Extracted RNA from PBMCs served as the source of the TCR library. TCR beta libraries were built with iRepertoire HTBI primers and Arm-PCR of CDR3 regions. TCRdb re-called the multiplex PCR reads through MiXCR, storing one row per CDR3 protein. The table records about 660,000 distinct CDR3 sequences, around 30% of them present only once. This specimen was peripheral blood mononuclear cells (PBMCs), taken when the disease was refractory, from a patient treated with antithyroid drugs. Receptors originate from a female donor with Graves disease.

The chain couples TRBV29-1 to TRBJ1-1; the match to TRBD1 covers 8 bases. J was trimmed by 1 base and V by 5 bases; bases with no gene match: 3. The CDR3 has 13 residues. From germline, CDR1 is SQVTM and CDR2 ANQGSEA. In nucleotides, the CDR3 is TGCAGCGTTTCGACAGGGGCGAACACTGAAGCTTTCTTT. Its translation is CSVSTGANTEAFF.

The CDR3 reads CASSQTLAGTYEQYF. Here the CDR3 DNA reads TGTGCCAGCAGCCAAACACTAGCGGGAACCTACGAGCAGTACTTC. V and J are TRBV3-1 and TRBJ2-7; 10 nucleotides match TRBD2. The CDR3 contains 15 residues. The germline V gene has CDR1 LGHDT and CDR2 YNNKEL (reference sequence). Trimming at V came to 2 bases and at J to 2 bases, leaving 3 bases not matched to a gene.

The CDR3 coding sequence is TGCGCCAGCAGCAGGGGACAGGCCTTCTATGGCTACACCTTC. Its translation: CASSRGQAFYGYTF. The rearrangement uses TRBV5-1 and TRBJ1-2; TRBD1 matches at 8 bases. CDR1 and CDR2 from the germline V gene are SGHRS and YFSETQ. J was trimmed by 4 bases and V by 4 bases; bases with no gene match: 6. The CDR3 extends over 14 amino acids.

This chain joins TRBV20-1 and TRBJ1-2, with a possible D match to TRBD1 (5 bases). Germline V gene data show CDR1 as DFQATT and CDR2 as SNEGSKA (reference sequence). This CDR3 is built from 14 residues. Trimming shortened V by 1 base and J by 7 bases, and 16 bases separated the two germline ends. CDR3 region: CSARGEGTWGGYTF. The CDR3 DNA reads TGCAGTGCTAGAGGTGAGGGGACCTGGGGTGGCTACACCTTC.